This T cell receptor beta chain was documented in a study of neoadjuvant anti-PD-1 for oral cavity cancer. Generated by immunoSEQ multiplex PCR, the TCRdb table keeps only in-frame clones and is missing some. The table records roughly 15,000 clones, about 65% of them present only once. The source material was PBMCs, sampled before nivolumab (anti-PD-1) treatment. The source of this sequence is a person aged 35-80 years with oral cavity squamous cell carcinoma.

Written as DNA, the CDR3 is TGTGCCAGCAGCCCGACTAGGGCGAACACCGGGGAGCTGTTTTTT. This codes for CASSPTRANTGELFF. The chain employs TRBV5-6 and TRBJ2-2; a possible D gene is TRBD2 (6 bases). Germline V lookup: CDR1 SGHDT, CDR2 YYEEEE. The CDR3 is made up of 15 amino acids. With 4 bases removed from V and 0 bases from J, the gap between germline ends came to 10 bases.